This T cell receptor beta chain was recovered during a study of CXCR3-negative and CXCR3-positive naive CD8 T cells (dated by TCRdb to between 2018 and 2020). For the study in its entirety: In total, some 130 million TRB reads were obtained, or roughly 1.5 +/- 0.3 million reads per library. TRBV-TRBJ cluster analysis included naive subsets from about five donors and memory cells from 3 donors. Diversity and physicochemical repertoire analyses were performed on around ten donors pooled from two independent experiments.

Summary of the overall study and its limitations: Both naive subsets had comparably high repertoire diversity, while memory CD8+ T cells had much lower repertoire diversity. Freshly isolated PBMCs were used for most assays because CXCR3 expression partially decreased after cryopreservation. TRB CDR3s from CXCR3-positive naive cells showed higher hydrophobicity (lower Kidera factor 4), lower energy, and higher strength and volume indices than CXCR3-negative naive cells. Within the same donor, TRBV-TRBJ usage looked similar between naive CXCR3-negative and CXCR3-positive cells, but memory cells had distinct patterns. Because surface CD5, which is linked to self-reactivity in mice, was comparable between the naive subsets, TCR interaction strength was also inferred from the physicochemical properties of TRB CDR3s.

Comment on this clonotype: Its binding antigen is unknown.

Reading the germline V gene gives CDR1 LGHNA and CDR2 YNFKEQ. The CDR3, cysteine through phenylalanine, is 16 amino acids long. No coding sequence is recorded. The data were produced on a NextSeq 550. The Human TCR Profiling Kit (MiLaboratory) was used to make UMI-labeled 5' RACE TRB cDNA libraries. The full amount of extracted RNA was used for cDNA synthesis, and the full amount of resulting cDNA was used for PCR amplification. The libraries were made side by side, with each library going through the same number of PCR cycles. In the paper's pipeline: About 52,000 +/- 9,100 unique UMI-labeled TRB cDNA molecules per library were extracted with MIGEC and MiXCR, with at least two reads per UMI required. On average, each library contained approximately 40,000 +/- 10,000 functional in-frame TRB CDR3 nucleotide clonotypes without stop codons. After downsampling to 5000 UMI-labeled TRB molecules per sample, diversity metrics such as normalized Shannon-Wiener and Chao1 were calculated in VDJtools. For the central five CDR3 residues, VDJtools calculated physicochemical properties weighted by clonotype size, namely interaction energy, strength, volume and Kidera factor 4. Reprocessed by TCRdb, the reads give a single entry per CDR3 protein sequence, without DNA. What appears here as the V and J calls and clone size reflects TCRdb's work, not the paper's. The data table for this sample lists approximately 130,000 distinct CDR3 sequences. 0.41% of the sample goes to the ten largest clones.

Each CD8+ T cell subset was flow-sorted in triplicate, and approximately 280,000 cells per subset were placed directly into RLT lysis buffer. Naive CD8+ T cells were defined stringently as CD45RO-CCR7+CD27+CD95- to exclude memory contaminants. Standard density gradient centrifugation was used to isolate peripheral blood mononuclear cells from buffy coats. Naive CXCR3-negative and CXCR3-positive CD8+ T cells were flow-sorted using a FACSAria III. An RNeasy Mini Kit was used to extract total RNA from the sorted cells. The chain couples TRBV4-2 to TRBJ1-6; TCRdb lists TRBD1, though no DNA is available to test this call. This clonotype originated in a human donor in good health. Some clones in this sample may be carry-over from other donors' samples. The sequenced sample consisted of naive CXCR3+ CD8+ T cells from blood. The sample's cell subset or site, from its label and the paper: CD45RO-CCR7+CD27+CD95- naive CD8+ T cells expressing CXCR3 (TNR3+). The CDR3 amino acid sequence is: CASSQAGGLVVSPLHF.